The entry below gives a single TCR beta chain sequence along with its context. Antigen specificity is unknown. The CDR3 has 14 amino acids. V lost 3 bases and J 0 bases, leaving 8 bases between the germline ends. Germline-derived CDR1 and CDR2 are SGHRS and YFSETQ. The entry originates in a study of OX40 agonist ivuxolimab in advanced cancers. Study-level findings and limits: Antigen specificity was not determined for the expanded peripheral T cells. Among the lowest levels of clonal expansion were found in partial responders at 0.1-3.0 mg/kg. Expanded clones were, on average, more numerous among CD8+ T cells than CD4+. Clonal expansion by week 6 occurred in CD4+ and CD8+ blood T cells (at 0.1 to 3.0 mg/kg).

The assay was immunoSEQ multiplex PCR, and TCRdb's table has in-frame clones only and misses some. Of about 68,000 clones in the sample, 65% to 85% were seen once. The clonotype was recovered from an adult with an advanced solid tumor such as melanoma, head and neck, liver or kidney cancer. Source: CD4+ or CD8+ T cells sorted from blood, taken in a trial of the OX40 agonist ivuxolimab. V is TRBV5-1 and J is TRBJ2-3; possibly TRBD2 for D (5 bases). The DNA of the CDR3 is TGCGCCAGCAGCTGGACTTCTAGCACAGATACGCAGTATTTT. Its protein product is CASSWTSSTDTQYF.